This entry features one TCR beta chain sequence. What it recognizes is unknown. Germline values: CDR1 LGHNA, CDR2 YNFKEQ. V gave up 4 bases and J gave up 4 bases, with 11 bases separating them. CDR3 size: 13 residues. The sample comes from a study of CD8 T cells in ankylosing spondylitis. Notes on the study in general: Significant enrichment of disease-linked clones was reportedly seen in matched ankylosing spondylitis synovial fluid. The authors found the disease-linked clones to be CD8+ and relatively rare in peripheral blood.

TCRdb re-called the 5' RACE reads through MiXCR, storing one row per CDR3 protein. The sample shows hundreds of thousands of distinct CDR3 sequences, less than 25% of them seen only once. The source material was blood, either unsorted or a sorted T cell fraction (not recorded which). The source is a female donor with ankylosing spondylitis or in good health (not recorded which). V gene TRBV4-2 combines with J gene TRBJ2-7; D remains ambiguous. DNA for the CDR3: TGTGCCAGCAGCCCGCAGGCTGAATACGAGCAGTACTTC. Translation: CASSPQAEYEQYF.